This TCR beta chain stems from a study of shared clonotypes between healthy human individuals. The CDR3 contains 13 residues. Germline loops: CDR1 GTSNPN, CDR2 SVGIG (reference sequence). The ends were cut back, 4 bases at V and 3 bases at J, with 9 bases in the middle. The test was conducted at deep level. Assay used: immunoSEQ multiplex PCR; TCRdb lists only in-frame clones, some missing. In the table there are around 530,000 clones, around three quarters of which are singletons. Findings and caveats of the study: Sampling involved blood alone; tissue repertoires likely differ. Enrolling few donors narrowed the genetic and exposure-history diversity that was represented.

Notes on this clone: Its antigen is not known. A far larger clone is only one base removed, so a read error is likely.

The chain uses TRBV30 and TRBJ2-2; possible D gene TRBD1, 5 bases. Sequencing used PBMCs. This receptor was obtained from a woman in her forties in good health. Some clones in this sample may be carry-over from other donors' samples. The CDR3 protein is CAWKAGHTGELFF. CDR3 DNA sequence: TGTGCCTGGAAGGCAGGGCACACCGGGGAGCTGTTTTTT.